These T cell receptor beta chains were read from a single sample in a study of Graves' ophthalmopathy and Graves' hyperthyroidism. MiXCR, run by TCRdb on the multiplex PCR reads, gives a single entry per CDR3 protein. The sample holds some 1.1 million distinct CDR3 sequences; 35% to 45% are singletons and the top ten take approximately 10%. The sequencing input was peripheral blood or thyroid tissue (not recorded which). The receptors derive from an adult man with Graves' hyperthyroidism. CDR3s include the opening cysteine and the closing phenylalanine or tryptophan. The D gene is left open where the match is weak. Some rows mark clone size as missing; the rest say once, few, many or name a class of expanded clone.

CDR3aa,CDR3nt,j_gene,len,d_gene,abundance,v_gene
CSAQRSTGELFF,TGCAGTGCTCAGCGGTCCACCGGGGAGCTGTTTTTT,TRBJ2-2,12,NA,many,TRBV20-1
CASREDVGPPSNYGYTF,TGTGCCAGCAGGGAAGACGTCGGGCCCCCTTCTAACTATGGCTACACCTTC,TRBJ1-2,17,NA,many,TRBV25-1
CASSLGGDFQTYEQYF,TGTGCCAGCAGCTTAGGGGGGGACTTCCAAACCTACGAGCAGTACTTC,TRBJ2-7,16,NA,NA,TRBV7-9
CSPEGSSGEETQYF,TGCAGTCCCGAAGGTTCCAGCGGGGAAGAGACCCAGTACTTC,TRBJ2-5,14,TRBD2,NA,TRBV20-1
CSARVQQGVYEQYF,TGCAGTGCTAGAGTGCAGCAGGGGGTCTACGAGCAGTACTTC,TRBJ2-7,14,TRBD1,many,TRBV20-1
CASSQPGTAQETQYF,TGTGCCAGCAGCCAACCTGGGACAGCCCAAGAGACCCAGTACTTC,TRBJ2-5,15,TRBD1,many,TRBV4-2
CASSEGTVTGEYF,TGTGCCAGCAGTGAGGGGACTGTCACCGGGGAGTACTTC,TRBJ2-7,13,NA,NA,TRBV2
CSAVGRGGWQNRYEQYF,TGCAGTGCCGTTGGGCGTGGGGGTTGGCAAAACCGCTACGAGCAGTACTTC,TRBJ2-7,17,NA,few,TRBV20-1
CASSSVSGTYGYTF,TGTGCCAGCAGCTCGGTATCTGGGACCTATGGCTACACCTTC,TRBJ1-2,14,NA,NA,TRBV13
CASSRPTGKTSYEQYF,TGTGCCAGCAGTCGCCCGACAGGGAAGACCTCCTACGAGCAGTACTTC,TRBJ2-7,16,TRBD1,NA,TRBV12-3/TRBV12-4
CSAGTSGGWGLEQYF,TGCAGTGCTGGGACTAGCGGGGGCTGGGGCCTCGAGCAGTACTTC,TRBJ2-7,15,TRBD2,NA,TRBV20-1
CASSTGQGEKPQHF,TGCGCCAGCAGCACCGGACAGGGAGAGAAGCCCCAGCATTTT,TRBJ1-5,14,TRBD1,NA,TRBV5-1
CSLTATQETQYF,TGCAGCTTGACCGCAACCCAAGAGACCCAGTACTTC,TRBJ2-5,12,NA,NA,TRBV29-1
CTSSPRQSQETQYF,TGTACCAGCTCACCCCGGCAGTCACAAGAGACCCAGTACTTC,TRBJ2-5,14,NA,NA,TRBV18
CASSPVGTGGLWNTEAFF,TGTGCCAGCAGCCCGGTGGGGACAGGGGGCTTGTGGAACACTGAAGCTTTCTTT,TRBJ1-1,18,TRBD1,few,TRBV5-5
CASSQDRGEQYF,TGTGCCAGCAGCCAAGATCGAGGCGAGCAGTACTTC,TRBJ2-7,12,NA,few,TRBV10-3
CASSEAAGGTEAFF,TGTGCCAGCAGTGAAGCCGCGGGGGGAACTGAAGCTTTCTTT,TRBJ1-1,14,NA,NA,TRBV6-1
CASSYSVGRTKQNTEAFF,TGTGCCAGCAGTTACTCCGTAGGACGGACAAAGCAGAACACTGAAGCTTTCTTT,TRBJ1-1,18,NA,NA,TRBV6-2/TRBV6-3
CASSQAGPYEQYF,TGCGCCAGCAGCCAAGCCGGGCCCTACGAGCAGTACTTC,TRBJ2-7,13,NA,NA,TRBV4-1
CASSLGLAKGEQYF,TGTGCCAGCAGTCTGGGACTCGCGAAGGGGGAGCAGTACTTC,TRBJ2-7,14,NA,NA,TRBV28
CSVEGIGGYTF,TGCAGCGTTGAGGGAATCGGGGGCTACACCTTC,TRBJ1-2,11,NA,NA,TRBV29-1
CASETVAALSSPLHF,TGTGCCAGTGAGACAGTCGCCGCCTTGAGTTCACCCCTCCACTTT,TRBJ1-6,15,NA,NA,TRBV10-3
CASSQVAGYNQPQHF,TGCGCCAGCAGCCAAGTGGCAGGCTACAATCAGCCCCAGCATTTT,TRBJ1-5,15,NA,NA,TRBV4-3
CAISELQVNQPQHF,TGTGCCATCAGTGAGTTACAGGTCAATCAGCCCCAGCATTTT,TRBJ1-5,14,NA,few,TRBV10-3
CASSTRDKSYGYTF,TGTGCCAGCAGCACCCGGGACAAGTCCTATGGCTACACCTTC,TRBJ1-2,14,NA,many,TRBV11-2
CASSQGRDFQPQHF,TGCGCCAGCAGCCAAGGGAGGGATTTTCAGCCCCAGCATTTT,TRBJ1-5,14,NA,few,TRBV4-1
CASSRTISNQPQHF,TGTGCCAGCAGCCGGACCATTAGCAATCAGCCCCAGCATTTT,TRBJ1-5,14,NA,many,TRBV7-8
CATSDVGGYTF,TGTGCCACCAGTGATGTTGGCGGCTACACCTTC,TRBJ1-2,11,NA,many,TRBV24-1
CASMEQRLEPQYF,TGTGCCAGTATGGAGCAGCGTTTGGAGCCCCAGTACTTC,TRBJ2-5,13,NA,NA,TRBV2
CASSSPGRGRTEAFF,TGTGCCAGCAGCTCACCCGGAAGGGGCCGCACTGAAGCTTTCTTT,TRBJ1-1,15,NA,NA,TRBV7-9
CASGIGTATYEQYF,TGTGCCAGTGGTATAGGGACAGCCACCTACGAGCAGTACTTC,TRBJ2-7,14,TRBD1,once,TRBV19
CASSLRDSREGYEQYF,TGTGCCAGTAGTCTCCGGGACAGCCGAGAAGGGTACGAGCAGTACTTC,TRBJ2-7,16,TRBD1,many,TRBV19
CASSFTHEQYF,TGTGCCAGCAGCTTCACCCACGAGCAGTACTTC,TRBJ2-7,11,NA,many,TRBV7-9
CSVEAASRETQYF,TGCAGCGTTGAAGCGGCCTCCCGGGAGACCCAGTACTTC,TRBJ2-5,13,NA,many,TRBV29-1
CASASSGQGGTNQPQHF,TGTGCCAGTGCCAGCTCCGGACAGGGAGGAACAAATCAGCCCCAGCATTTT,TRBJ1-5,17,TRBD1,NA,TRBV10-3
CASSSEGAGSPLHF,TGTGCCAGCAGTTCGGAGGGGGCAGGTTCACCCCTCCACTTT,TRBJ1-6,14,TRBD1,many,TRBV2
CATTGQGNQPQHF,TGTGCCACCACTGGACAGGGCAATCAGCCCCAGCATTTT,TRBJ1-5,13,TRBD1,NA,TRBV24-1
CASSETSGGTQYF,TGCGCCAGCAGCGAGACTAGCGGGGGGACCCAGTACTTC,TRBJ2-5,13,TRBD2,many,TRBV5-1
CSFAGVAFF,TGCAGCTTTGCCGGAGTGGCTTTCTTT,TRBJ1-1,9,NA,NA,TRBV29-1
CSARDLGASYEQYF,TGCAGTGCTAGAGATCTCGGGGCCTCCTACGAGCAGTACTTC,TRBJ2-7,14,NA,many,TRBV20-1
CASEYPVTGGTEAFF,TGTGCCAGCGAATACCCGGTGACAGGGGGCACTGAAGCTTTCTTT,TRBJ1-1,15,TRBD1,NA,TRBV7-9
CASKRGFNYEQYF,TGTGCCAGCAAGAGGGGCTTTAACTACGAGCAGTACTTC,TRBJ2-7,13,NA,few,TRBV6-5
CASSQEWTGSEAFF,TGTGCCAGCAGCCAAGAATGGACAGGGTCTGAAGCTTTCTTT,TRBJ1-1,14,TRBD1,few,TRBV3-1
CASRSQGVVTGELFF,TGTGCCAGCAGGTCGCAGGGAGTCGTCACCGGGGAGCTGTTTTTT,TRBJ2-2,15,NA,many,TRBV7-2
CSVGGTGDNEQYF,TGCAGCGTAGGTGGGACAGGCGATAACGAGCAGTACTTC,TRBJ2-7,13,TRBD1,NA,TRBV29-1
CASSQAFTSRRETQYF,TGCGCCAGCAGCCAAGCGTTCACTAGCCGACGGGAGACCCAGTACTTC,TRBJ2-5,16,NA,many,TRBV4-1
CATSRDSGETQYF,TGTGCCACCAGCAGAGATTCCGGAGAGACCCAGTACTTC,TRBJ2-5,13,NA,NA,TRBV15
CATNQREGGETQYF,TGTGCCACTAATCAGCGGGAGGGTGGAGAGACCCAGTACTTC,TRBJ2-5,14,TRBD2,NA,TRBV10-3
CASSPDPFGGANVLTF,TGTGCCAGCAGCCCAGACCCGTTTGGGGGGGCCAACGTCCTGACTTTC,TRBJ2-6,16,NA,many,TRBV7-3